Sequencing of this T cell receptor (beta chain) was carried out in a study of shared clonotypes between healthy human individuals. Measured with immunoSEQ multiplex PCR; TCRdb has only the in-frame clones, and not every one. This sample has under 650,000 clones; approximately 95% occur once, and the top ten carry 0.06%. CDR3 length: 15 residues. V was clipped by 4 bases and J by 2 bases; unmatched bases: 3. Germline CDR1 and CDR2: SEHNR and FQNEAQ (reference sequence). The chain links TRBV7-9 to TRBJ1-4, with 8 positions matching TRBD1. This TCR came from a woman in her twenties or thirties in good health. The sample consisted of naive CD4+ T cells sorted from blood. Subset denoted: CD45RA+ positively selected. CDR3 amino acids: CASSWQGATNEKLFF. As DNA, the CDR3 is TGTGCCAGCAGCTGGCAGGGGGCTACTAATGAAAAACTGTTTTTT.